The 12 T cell receptor beta chains listed next were all sequenced from one sample in a study of OX40 agonist ivuxolimab in advanced cancers. Repertoires were generated with immunoSEQ multiplex PCR, while TCRdb's copy carries only in-frame clones and drops some. This table has roughly 71,000 clones, 84% appearing once. This specimen was CD4+ or CD8+ T cells sorted from blood, taken in a trial of the OX40 agonist ivuxolimab. These receptors all stem from an adult with an advanced solid tumor such as melanoma, head and neck, liver or kidney cancer.

CDR3 residues: CASRGGTSGRDTQYF. In DNA, the CDR3 is TGTGCCAGCAGGGGAGGGACTAGCGGGAGAGATACGCAGTATTTT. The chain recombines TRBV6-1 with TRBJ2-3, with 14 nucleotides matching TRBD2. CDR1 and CDR2 from the germline V gene are MNHNS and SASEGT. V shed 6 bases, J shed 5 bases, and the junction held 4 bases outside the gene matches. The CDR3 loop spans 15 amino acids.

This chain connects TRBV7-3 to TRBJ2-1; D call uncertain. V was shortened by 5 bases and J by 8 bases, with 10 bases between the two germline ends. The length of the CDR3 is 12 residues. The V gene's germline CDR1 is SGHTA and CDR2 FQGTGA. DNA for the CDR3: TGTGCCAGCAGCCGAGTGAAGGATGAGCAGTTCTTC. Residues: CASSRVKDEQFF.

This clone appeared a single time. V is TRBV7-6 and J is TRBJ1-3; D possibly corresponds to TRBD1 (6 bases). This CDR3 spans 15 amino acids. Trimming took off 4 bases at V and 0 bases at J, with 10 bases between the two ends. CDR1 is SGHVS, CDR2 FNYEAQ, per germline. The CDR3 here is CASSSGASSGNTIYF. The CDR3 nucleotides are TGTGCCAGCAGCTCAGGGGCCAGCTCTGGAAACACCATATATTTT.

The chain combines TRBV6-5 with TRBJ1-3; no clear D. V lost 4 bases and J lost 0, with 10 bases in between. The CDR3 covers 15 residues. Per the germline V gene, CDR1 is MNHEY and CDR2 is SVGAGI. CDR3 sequence reads: CASSSPESSGNTIYF. The DNA for the CDR3 is TGTGCCAGCAGTTCCCCAGAGAGCTCTGGAAACACCATATATTTT.

The chain links TRBV30 to TRBJ1-5; TRBD1 might be the D (6 bases). Per germline, CDR1 GTSNPN and CDR2 SVGIG (reference sequence). V was shortened by 4 bases and J by 4 bases, with 11 bases between the two germline ends. The CDR3 has 13 residues. The chain's CDR3 is CAWNAGENQPQHF. In DNA, the CDR3 is TGTGCCTGGAATGCAGGGGAGAATCAGCCCCAGCATTTT.

The chain recombines TRBV6-6 with TRBJ1-4, with a possible D match to TRBD1 (6 bases). This CDR3 has 13 residues. From germline, CDR1 is MNHNY and CDR2 SVGAGI (reference sequence). Trimming cost V 6 bases and J 7 bases, with 12 bases left between them. CDR3 bases: TGTGCCAGCAGCCCTCCGGACAGTGAAAAACTGTTTTTT. Amino acids: CASSPPDSEKLFF.

V gene TRBV7-8 combines with J gene TRBJ1-5; TRBD1 is a possible D gene (6 bases). The V gene's germline CDR1 is SGHVS and CDR2 FQNEAQ. V was clipped by 5 bases and J by 4 bases, with 18 bases between them. This CDR3 is built from 16 residues. The DNA for the CDR3 is TGTGCCAGCAGCCTTCAGGGGTCGTTAGGGAATCAGCCCCAGCATTTT. This sequence encodes CASSLQGSLGNQPQHF.

The rearrangement links TRBV7-9 to TRBJ2-2, with 7 positions matching TRBD1. Germline V CDR1 and CDR2: SEHNR, FQNEAQ (reference sequence). V lost 5 bases, J lost 1 base, and 7 bases stayed unmatched. The CDR3 is 16 residues long. The CDR3 DNA sequence: TGTGCCAGCAGCCCGTTGACAGGGCTGAACACCGGGGAGCTGTTTTTT. The encoded protein is CASSPLTGLNTGELFF.

The chain combines TRBV21-1 with TRBJ1-1; no check of the table's D call, TRBD1, against the DNA was made. TRBV21-1 is flagged as a pseudogene. The CDR3 contains 17 residues. In DNA, the CDR3 is TGTGCCAGCAGCAAGTCCCTGGACAGGTGTAAGAGCACTGAAGCTTTCTTT. Translation gives CASSKSLDRCKSTEAFF.

This clone has just a few counts. The rearrangement uses TRBV4-2 and TRBJ2-7; no clear D. The CDR3 totals 13 residues. Per the germline V gene, CDR1 is LGHNA and CDR2 is YNFKEQ. V lost 4 bases, J lost 4 bases, and 11 bases lay in between. The CDR3 DNA reads as TGTGCCAGCAGCCCATCCGCTTATTACGAGCAGTACTTC. Protein sequence: CASSPSAYYEQYF.

The V and J genes are TRBV5-1 and TRBJ1-1, with a tentative D call TRBD1 (6 bases). This CDR3 comprises 16 residues. V lost 5 bases to trimming and J lost 3 bases, with 20 bases between them. From germline, CDR1 is SGHRS and CDR2 YFSETQ. The CDR3 nucleotides read TGCGCCAGCAGGTTCAGTGGGGGGCGTGGGGACACTGAAGCTTTCTTT. Amino acids: CASRFSGGRGDTEAFF.

The chain is built from TRBV5-1 and TRBJ2-2, with D unclear. The CDR3 length is 16 residues. Trimming removed 3 bases from V and 2 bases from J, with 14 bases in between. The germline V gene has CDR1 SGHRS and CDR2 YFSETQ. In DNA, the CDR3 is TGCGCCAGCAGCTATGATCAGGTTCGAAACACCGGGGAGCTGTTTTTT. This codes for CASSYDQVRNTGELFF.